The entry below gives a single T cell receptor beta chain sequence along with its context. What antigen it recognizes has not been identified. Per-nucleotide qualities are absent, and no much larger clonotype sits a single base away. These data belong to a study of PD-1 and CTLA-4 blockade in melanoma (dated by TCRdb to the early 2020s). Regarding the research as a whole: The study compared how PD-1 blockade and CTLA-4 blockade affected the melanoma-reactive CD8 T cell response in patients with melanoma.

The library was built by means of the immunoSEQ multiplex PCR assay. Sourced from immuneACCESS, this table was stored by TCRdb with only in-frame sequences that have V and J called. A share of the clones is absent; for the studies checked, an unresolved V gene accounts for under half, and the remainder has no known explanation. Recorded for this sample are some 15,000 clones; 73% of them occurred a single time. Roughly 15% of the sample goes to the ten largest clones. V is trimmed back by 2 bases and J by 4 bases, and the junction contains 2 bases that no gene match accounts for. The germline V gene sets CDR1 to MGHRA and CDR2 to YSYEKL. There are 16 amino acids in the CDR3, from cysteine to phenylalanine inclusive. The sequence is cut down to CDR3 DNA, 48 bases in frame from base 1.

Sequenced here: CD8+ T cells from peripheral blood, sampled before anti-PD-1 treatment. The source of this sequence is a human donor with melanoma. This receptor chain uses TRBV4-1 and TRBJ2-1, and TRBD2 matches 13 of the central bases. The CDR3 protein is CASSQRTSGSYNEQFF. The nucleotides are TGCGCCAGCAGCCAACGGACTAGCGGGAGTTACAATGAGCAGTTCTTC.